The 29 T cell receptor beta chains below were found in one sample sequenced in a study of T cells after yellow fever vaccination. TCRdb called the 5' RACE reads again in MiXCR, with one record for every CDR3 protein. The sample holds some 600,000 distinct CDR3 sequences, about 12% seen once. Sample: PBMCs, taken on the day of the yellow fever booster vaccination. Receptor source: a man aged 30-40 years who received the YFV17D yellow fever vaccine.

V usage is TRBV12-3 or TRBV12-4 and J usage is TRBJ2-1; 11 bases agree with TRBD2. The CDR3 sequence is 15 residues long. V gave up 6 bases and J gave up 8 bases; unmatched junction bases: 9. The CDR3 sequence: CASRPLAGVFDEQFF. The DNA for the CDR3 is TGTGCCAGCAGACCACTAGCGGGAGTATTTGATGAGCAGTTCTTC.

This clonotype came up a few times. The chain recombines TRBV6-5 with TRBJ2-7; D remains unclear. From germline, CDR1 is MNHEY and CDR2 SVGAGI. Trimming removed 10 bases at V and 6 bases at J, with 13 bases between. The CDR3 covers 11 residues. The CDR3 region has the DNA TGTGCCACCGGAGTTGCTTCCGAGCAGTACTTC. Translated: CATGVASEQYF.

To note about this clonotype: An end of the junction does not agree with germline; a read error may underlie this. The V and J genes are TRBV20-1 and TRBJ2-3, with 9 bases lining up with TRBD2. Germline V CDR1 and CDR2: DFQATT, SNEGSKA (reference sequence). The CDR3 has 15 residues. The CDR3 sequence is CCANNPSGVTDTQYF. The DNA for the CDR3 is TGCTGTGCAAATAACCCTAGCGGGGTCACAGATACGCAGTATTTT.

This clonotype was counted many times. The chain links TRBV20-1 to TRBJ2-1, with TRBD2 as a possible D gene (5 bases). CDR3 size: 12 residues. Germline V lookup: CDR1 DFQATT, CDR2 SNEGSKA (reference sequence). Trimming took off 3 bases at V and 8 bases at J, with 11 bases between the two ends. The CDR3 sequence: CSASTGKDEQFF. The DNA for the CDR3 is TGCAGTGCTAGTACCGGGAAGGATGAGCAGTTCTTC.

In DNA, the CDR3 is TGTGCCGTAGAAGGGGGTCCTTATGGCTACACCTTC. It translates to CAVEGGPYGYTF. V gene TRBV7-9 combines with J gene TRBJ1-2; D is possibly TRBD1 (6 bases). The V and J ends lost 11 bases and 5 bases respectively, with 15 bases between them. The germline CDR1 and CDR2 sequences are SEHNR and FQNEAQ (reference sequence). This CDR3 contains 12 residues.

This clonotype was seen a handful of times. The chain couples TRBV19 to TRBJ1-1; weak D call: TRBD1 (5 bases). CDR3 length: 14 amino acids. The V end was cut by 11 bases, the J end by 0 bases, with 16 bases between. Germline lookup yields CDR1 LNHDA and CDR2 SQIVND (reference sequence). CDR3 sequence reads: CACAGQGMNTEAFF. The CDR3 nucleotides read TGTGCCTGCGCGGGGCAGGGCATGAACACTGAAGCTTTCTTT.

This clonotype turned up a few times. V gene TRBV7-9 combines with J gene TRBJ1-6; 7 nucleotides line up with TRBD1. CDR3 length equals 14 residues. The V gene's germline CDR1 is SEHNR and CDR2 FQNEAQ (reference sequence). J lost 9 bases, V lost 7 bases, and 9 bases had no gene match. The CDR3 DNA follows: TGTGCCAGCAACCTCGGACAGGTCGGTTCACCCCTCCACTTT. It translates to CASNLGQVGSPLHF.

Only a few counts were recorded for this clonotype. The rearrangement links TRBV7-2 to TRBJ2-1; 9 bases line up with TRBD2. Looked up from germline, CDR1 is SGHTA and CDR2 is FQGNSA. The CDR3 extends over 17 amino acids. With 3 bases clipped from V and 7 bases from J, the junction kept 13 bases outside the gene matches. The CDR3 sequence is CASSFRTSESTGNEQFF. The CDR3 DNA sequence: TGTGCCAGCAGCTTCCGGACTAGCGAGTCGACAGGAAATGAGCAGTTCTTC.

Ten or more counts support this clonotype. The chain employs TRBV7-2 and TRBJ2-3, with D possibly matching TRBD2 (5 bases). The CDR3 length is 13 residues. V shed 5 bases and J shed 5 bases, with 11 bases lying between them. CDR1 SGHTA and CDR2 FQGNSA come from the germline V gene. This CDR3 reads CASSLGVGDTQYF. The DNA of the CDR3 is TGTGCCAGCAGCCTCGGGGTGGGAGATACGCAGTATTTT. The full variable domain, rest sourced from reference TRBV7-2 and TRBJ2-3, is GAGVSQSPSNKVTEKGKDVELRCDPISGHTALYWYRQSLGQGLEFLIYFQGNSAPDKSGLPSDRFSAERTGGSVSTLTIQRTQQEDSAVYLCASSLGVGDTQYFGPGTRLTVL.

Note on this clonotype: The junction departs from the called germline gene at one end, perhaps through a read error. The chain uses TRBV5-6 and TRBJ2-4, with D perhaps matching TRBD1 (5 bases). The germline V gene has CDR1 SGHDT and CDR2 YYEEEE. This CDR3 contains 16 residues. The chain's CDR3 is CASSWWGAQARNIQYF. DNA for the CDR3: TGTGCCAGCAGCTGGTGGGGCGCCCAAGCCAGAAACATTCAGTACTTC.

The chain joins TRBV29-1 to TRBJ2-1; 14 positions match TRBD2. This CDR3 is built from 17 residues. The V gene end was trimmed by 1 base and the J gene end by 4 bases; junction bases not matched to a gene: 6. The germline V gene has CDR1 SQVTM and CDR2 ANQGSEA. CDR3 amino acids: CSVEGLAGGVTYNEQFF. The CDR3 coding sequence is TGCAGCGTTGAAGGACTAGCGGGAGGGGTTACGTACAATGAGCAGTTCTTC.

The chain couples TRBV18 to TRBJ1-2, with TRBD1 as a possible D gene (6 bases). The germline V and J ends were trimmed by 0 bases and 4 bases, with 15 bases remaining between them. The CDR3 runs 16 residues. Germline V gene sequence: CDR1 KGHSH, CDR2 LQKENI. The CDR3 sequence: CASSPPDSSTRYGYTF. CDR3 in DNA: TGTGCCAGCTCACCACCGGACAGTTCCACCCGCTATGGCTACACCTTC.

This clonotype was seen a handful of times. The CDR3 sequence is CASSDSPLRARGEQYF. The CDR3 region has the DNA TGCGCCAGCAGTGATTCCCCTCTGCGGGCCAGAGGTGAGCAGTACTTC. The V call is TRBV10-2, the J call TRBJ2-7, with D perhaps matching TRBD2 (5 bases). Germline CDR1 is WSHSY and CDR2 is SAAADI. CDR3 length: 16 residues. V was trimmed by 3 bases and J by 7 bases, leaving 22 bases between them.

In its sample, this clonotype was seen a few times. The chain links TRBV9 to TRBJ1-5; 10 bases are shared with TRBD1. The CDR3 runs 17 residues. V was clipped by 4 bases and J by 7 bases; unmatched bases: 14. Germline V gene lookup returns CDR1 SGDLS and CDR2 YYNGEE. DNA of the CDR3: TGTGCCAGCAGCCCTACAGGGGAGACAGGGGGCGGCCAGCCCCAGCATTTT. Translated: CASSPTGETGGGQPQHF.

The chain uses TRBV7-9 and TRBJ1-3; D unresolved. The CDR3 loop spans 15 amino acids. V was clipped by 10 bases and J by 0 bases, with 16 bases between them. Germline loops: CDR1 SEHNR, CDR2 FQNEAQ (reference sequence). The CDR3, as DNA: TGTGCCATCAGTCACTTCAGGCCCTCTGGAAACACCATATATTTT. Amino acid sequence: CAISHFRPSGNTIYF. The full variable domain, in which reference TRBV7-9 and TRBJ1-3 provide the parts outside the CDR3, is DTGVSQNPRHKITKRGQNVTFRCDPISEHNRLYWYRQTLGQGPEFLTYFQNEAQLEKSRLLSDRFSAERPKGSFSTLEIQRTEQGDSAMYLCAISHFRPSGNTIYFGEGSWLTVV.

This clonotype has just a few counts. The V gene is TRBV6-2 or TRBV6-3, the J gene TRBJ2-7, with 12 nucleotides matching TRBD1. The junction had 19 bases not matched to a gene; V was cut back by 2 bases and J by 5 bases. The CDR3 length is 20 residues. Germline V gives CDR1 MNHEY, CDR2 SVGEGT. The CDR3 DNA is TGTGCCAGCAGTTACCCCCCGCCCTTGGGGATCGGGACAGGGGGCCACGAGCAGTACTTC. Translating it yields CASSYPPPLGIGTGGHEQYF.

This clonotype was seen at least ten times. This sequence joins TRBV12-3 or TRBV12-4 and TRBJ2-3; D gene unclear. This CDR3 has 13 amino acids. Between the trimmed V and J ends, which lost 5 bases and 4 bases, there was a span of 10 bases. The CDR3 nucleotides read TGTGCCAGCAGTCTGGACCGTTCAGATACGCAGTATTTT. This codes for CASSLDRSDTQYF.

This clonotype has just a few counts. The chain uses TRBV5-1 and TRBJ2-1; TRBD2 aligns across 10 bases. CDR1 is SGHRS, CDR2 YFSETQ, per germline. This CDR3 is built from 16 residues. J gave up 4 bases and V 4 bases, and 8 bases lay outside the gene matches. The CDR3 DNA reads TGCGCCAGCAGCCAGGGAATTAGCGGGAGGTACAATGAGCAGTTCTTC. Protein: CASSQGISGRYNEQFF.

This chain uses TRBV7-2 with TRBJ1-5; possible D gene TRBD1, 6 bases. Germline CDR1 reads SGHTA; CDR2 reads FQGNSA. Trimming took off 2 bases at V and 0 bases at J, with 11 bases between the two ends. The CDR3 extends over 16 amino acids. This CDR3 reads CASSLLGHASNQPQHF. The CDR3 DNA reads TGTGCCAGCAGCTTATTGGGACACGCTAGCAATCAGCCCCAGCATTTT. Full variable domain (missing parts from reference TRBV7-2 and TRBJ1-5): GAGVSQSPSNKVTEKGKDVELRCDPISGHTALYWYRQSLGQGLEFLIYFQGNSAPDKSGLPSDRFSAERTGGSVSTLTIQRTQQEDSAVYLCASSLLGHASNQPQHFGDGTRLSIL.

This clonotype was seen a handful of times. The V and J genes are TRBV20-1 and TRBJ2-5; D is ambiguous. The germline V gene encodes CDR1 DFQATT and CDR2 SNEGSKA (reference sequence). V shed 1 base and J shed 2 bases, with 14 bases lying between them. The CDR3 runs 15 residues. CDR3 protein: CSARGVITLQETQYF. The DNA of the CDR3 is TGCAGTGCTAGAGGGGTCATTACGCTGCAAGAGACCCAGTACTTC.

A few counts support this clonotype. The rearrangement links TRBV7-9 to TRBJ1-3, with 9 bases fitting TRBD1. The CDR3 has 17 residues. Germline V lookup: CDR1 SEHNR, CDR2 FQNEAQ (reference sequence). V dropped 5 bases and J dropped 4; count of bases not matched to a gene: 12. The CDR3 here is CASSTPGTGTSGNTIYF. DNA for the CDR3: TGTGCCAGCAGCACCCCCGGGACAGGGACTAGCGGAAACACCATATATTTT.

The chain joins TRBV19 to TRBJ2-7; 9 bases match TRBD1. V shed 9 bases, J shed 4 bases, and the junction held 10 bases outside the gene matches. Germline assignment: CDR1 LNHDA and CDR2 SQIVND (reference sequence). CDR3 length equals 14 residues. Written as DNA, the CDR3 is TGTGCCAGCAGAGACCCGGGACAGGGATACGAGCAGTACTTC. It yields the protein CASRDPGQGYEQYF.

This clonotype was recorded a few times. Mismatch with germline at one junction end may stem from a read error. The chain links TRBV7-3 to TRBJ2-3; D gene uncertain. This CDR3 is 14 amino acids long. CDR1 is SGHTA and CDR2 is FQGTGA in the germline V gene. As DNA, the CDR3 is TGTGCCAGCAGTTTAACCTCGGTTACAGATACGCAGTATTTT. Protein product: CASSLTSVTDTQYF.

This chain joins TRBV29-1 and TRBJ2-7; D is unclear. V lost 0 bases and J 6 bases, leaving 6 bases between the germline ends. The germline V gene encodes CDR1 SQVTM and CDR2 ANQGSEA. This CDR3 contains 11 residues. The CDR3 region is CSVEDQGEQYF. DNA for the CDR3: TGCAGCGTTGAAGATCAAGGCGAGCAGTACTTC.

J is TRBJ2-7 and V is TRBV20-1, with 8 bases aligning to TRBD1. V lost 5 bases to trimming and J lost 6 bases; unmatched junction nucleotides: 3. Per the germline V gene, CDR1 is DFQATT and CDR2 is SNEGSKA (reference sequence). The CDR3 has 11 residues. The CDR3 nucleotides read TGCAGTGCTGTCAGGGGGCCCGAGCAGTACTTC. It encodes CSAVRGPEQYF.

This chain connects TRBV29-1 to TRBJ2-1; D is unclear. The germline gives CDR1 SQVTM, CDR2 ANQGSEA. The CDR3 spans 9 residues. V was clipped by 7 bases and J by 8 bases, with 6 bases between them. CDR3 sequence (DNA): TGCAGCGCCGGCCATGAGCAGTTCTTC. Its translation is CSAGHEQFF.

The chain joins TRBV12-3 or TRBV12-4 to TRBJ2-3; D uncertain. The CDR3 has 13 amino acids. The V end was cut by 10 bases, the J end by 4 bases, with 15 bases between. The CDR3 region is CATGGKSADTQYF. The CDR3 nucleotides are TGTGCCACCGGTGGGAAGTCGGCAGATACGCAGTATTTT.

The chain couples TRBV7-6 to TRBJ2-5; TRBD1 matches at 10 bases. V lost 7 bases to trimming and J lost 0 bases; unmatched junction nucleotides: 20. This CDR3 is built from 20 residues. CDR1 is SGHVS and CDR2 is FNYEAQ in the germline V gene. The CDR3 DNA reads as TGTGCCAGCACCCCCTCACCCTTTGGGACAGGGGATTACTACCAAGAGACCCAGTACTTC. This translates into CASTPSPFGTGDYYQETQYF.

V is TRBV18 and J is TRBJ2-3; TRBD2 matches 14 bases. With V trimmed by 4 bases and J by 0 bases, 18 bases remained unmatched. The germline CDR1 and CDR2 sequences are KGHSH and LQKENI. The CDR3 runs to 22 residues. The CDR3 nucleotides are TGTGCCAGCTCACTGGATCCGGACCCGCGGACTAGCGGGAGGTATAGCACAGATACGCAGTATTTT. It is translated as CASSLDPDPRTSGRYSTDTQYF.